This is a list of T cell receptor beta chains from one sample in a study of blood T cell repertoires in COVID-19. Profiling relied on immunoSEQ multiplex PCR, and the TCRdb table lists in-frame clones only, not all of them. The table lists approximately 19,000 clones, more than 85% of them singletons, with 5% to 7% in the top ten. Sequenced material: peripheral blood. These receptors came from a human donor in a cohort sampled during active COVID-19. CDR3s include the opening cysteine and the closing phenylalanine or tryptophan. D genes are given only for firm matches. Only part of the rows carry a size: once, few, many, or a class if the clone is expanded.

CDR3 DNA: TGCGCCAGCAGCCAAGATCGTTTACTCGCGGGACAGGGGAACTACGAGCAGTACTTC; CDR3 protein: CASSQDRLLAGQGNYEQYF; D gene: TRBD1; CDR3 length: 19; J gene: TRBJ2-7; V gene: TRBV4-1; clone size: -
CDR3 DNA: TGTGCCAGCAGCCCGATTAGCGGGGGGGTTTATTTT; CDR3 protein: CASSPISGGVYF; D gene: TRBD2; CDR3 length: 12; J gene: TRBJ2-3; V gene: TRBV9; clone size: once
CDR3 DNA: TGTGCCAGCAGCAGGACTAGCGGGGGGGCCTACGAGCAGTACTTC; CDR3 protein: CASSRTSGGAYEQYF; D gene: TRBD2; CDR3 length: 15; J gene: TRBJ2-7; V gene: TRBV7-2; clone size: -
CDR3 DNA: TGTGCCAGCAGTGACCGCGGGACAGGGTGGAGTAACACTGAAGCTTTCTTT; CDR3 protein: CASSDRGTGWSNTEAFF; D gene: TRBD1; CDR3 length: 17; J gene: TRBJ1-1; V gene: TRBV27; clone size: -
CDR3 DNA: TGTGCCAGCAGCTTGGACCCACCAGCGGATCTTTTGAACTTC; CDR3 protein: CASSLDPPADLLNF; D gene: -; CDR3 length: 14; J gene: TRBJ2-5; V gene: TRBV7-3; clone size: once
CDR3 DNA: TGTGCCAGCAGCTTGGCGGGGGGCGCCTACGAGCAGTACTTC; CDR3 protein: CASSLAGGAYEQYF; D gene: TRBD2; CDR3 length: 14; J gene: TRBJ2-7; V gene: TRBV11-2; clone size: -
CDR3 DNA: TGTGCCAGCAGCTACAGGGGTAAGGACACTGAAGCTTTCTTT; CDR3 protein: CASSYRGKDTEAFF; D gene: TRBD1; CDR3 length: 14; J gene: TRBJ1-1; V gene: TRBV11-2; clone size: -
CDR3 DNA: TGTGCCAGCAGCCTTGGACAGGGGTTCACAGATACGCAGTATTTT; CDR3 protein: CASSLGQGFTDTQYF; D gene: TRBD1; CDR3 length: 15; J gene: TRBJ2-3; V gene: TRBV11-2; clone size: -
CDR3 DNA: TGTGCCTGGAGTGTAATCCGGGGGGGGCCAGAGACCCAGTACTTC; CDR3 protein: CAWSVIRGGPETQYF; D gene: TRBD2; CDR3 length: 15; J gene: TRBJ2-5; V gene: TRBV30; clone size: -
CDR3 DNA: TGTGCCAGCAGTGAAAAGCCCACCACCGGGGAGCTGTTTTTT; CDR3 protein: CASSEKPTTGELFF; D gene: -; CDR3 length: 14; J gene: TRBJ2-2; V gene: TRBV2; clone size: -
CDR3 DNA: TGTGCCAGCAGCGCTAGCGGGAGTAACGACGAGCAGTACTTC; CDR3 protein: CASSASGSNDEQYF; D gene: TRBD2; CDR3 length: 14; J gene: TRBJ2-7; V gene: TRBV9; clone size: -
CDR3 DNA: TGTGCCAGCAGCGTCGACAGCACGATAAATGAAAAACTGTTTTTT; CDR3 protein: CASSVDSTINEKLFF; D gene: -; CDR3 length: 15; J gene: TRBJ1-4; V gene: TRBV7-9; clone size: -
CDR3 DNA: TGTGCCAGTAGTGGGACCACAGGGGGGCATCAGCCCCAGCATTTT; CDR3 protein: CASSGTTGGHQPQHF; D gene: TRBD1; CDR3 length: 15; J gene: TRBJ1-5; V gene: TRBV19; clone size: few
CDR3 DNA: TGTGCCAGCAGCCCCGTCAAAGGGAGGCGACCAAGCACAGATACGCAGTATTTT; CDR3 protein: CASSPVKGRRPSTDTQYF; D gene: -; CDR3 length: 18; J gene: TRBJ2-3; V gene: TRBV11-2; clone size: -
CDR3 DNA: TGTGCCAGCAGCTCATCCGGGACAGGGCACTGGATGTTCATGAACACTGAAGCTTTCTTT; CDR3 protein: CASSSSGTGHWMFMNTEAFF; D gene: TRBD1; CDR3 length: 20; J gene: TRBJ1-1; V gene: TRBV4-2; clone size: once
CDR3 DNA: TGTGCCAGCAGTTTAAATTCAGGGAGGGATGGCTACACCTTC; CDR3 protein: CASSLNSGRDGYTF; D gene: -; CDR3 length: 14; J gene: TRBJ1-2; V gene: TRBV27; clone size: -
CDR3 DNA: TGTGCCAGTAGTATGGGACAGGGAGGGCCTGAAGCTTTCTTT; CDR3 protein: CASSMGQGGPEAFF; D gene: TRBD1; CDR3 length: 14; J gene: TRBJ1-1; V gene: TRBV19; clone size: -
CDR3 DNA: TGTGCCAGCAGCGCAATTCCGGGTGGGGACAGGATCTACGAGCAGTACTTC; CDR3 protein: CASSAIPGGDRIYEQYF; D gene: TRBD1; CDR3 length: 17; J gene: TRBJ2-7; V gene: TRBV5-8; clone size: -
CDR3 DNA: TGCAGCAGCGTTAGTAGCGGGCTTTTCACAGATACGCAGTATTTT; CDR3 protein: CSSVSSGLFTDTQYF; D gene: TRBD2; CDR3 length: 15; J gene: TRBJ2-3; V gene: TRBV29-1; clone size: once
CDR3 DNA: TGTGCCTGGTCACGCGACCCAGGTTCGCCATACAATGAGCAGTTCTTC; CDR3 protein: CAWSRDPGSPYNEQFF; D gene: -; CDR3 length: 16; J gene: TRBJ2-1; V gene: TRBV30; clone size: -
CDR3 DNA: TGTGCCAGCAGCTTAGGGGGCGGCGAGCAGTACTTC; CDR3 protein: CASSLGGGEQYF; D gene: -; CDR3 length: 12; J gene: TRBJ2-7; V gene: TRBV7-9; clone size: -
CDR3 DNA: TGCAGCGTTGAACTTACAGGACAACGTCAAGCTAACTATGGCTACACCTTC; CDR3 protein: CSVELTGQRQANYGYTF; D gene: -; CDR3 length: 17; J gene: TRBJ1-2; V gene: TRBV29-1; clone size: -
CDR3 DNA: TGTGCCAGCAGCGGAGACAGGGGAGTGAGCGCTGAAGCTTTCTTT; CDR3 protein: CASSGDRGVSAEAFF; D gene: TRBD1; CDR3 length: 15; J gene: TRBJ1-1; V gene: TRBV5-6; clone size: -
CDR3 DNA: TGTGCCAGTACTCCCGGGACACGTTACAATGAGCAGTTCTTC; CDR3 protein: CASTPGTRYNEQFF; D gene: -; CDR3 length: 14; J gene: TRBJ2-1; V gene: TRBV19; clone size: -